This T cell receptor beta chain was captured in a study of identical twins. On this clonotype: Its specificity is unknown.

Study-wide results and caveats: Fewer insertions marked abundant cord blood beta clonotypes; young adult naive trended weakly, memory not at all. Cross-sectional statistics underpinned the conclusions; the same donors were not followed.

Unmatched junction bases numbered 7, after V lost 4 bases and J lost 4 bases. The germline V gene has CDR1 MNHNS and CDR2 SASEGT. This CDR3 spans 14 amino acids. It was template switching that added a universal primer site, and there were unique molecular identifiers on the cDNA. TCRdb analysed the 5' RACE reads with MiXCR anew, one entry per CDR3 protein. This sample carries roughly 230,000 distinct CDR3 sequences, about 8.5% of them seen once, and the ten largest clones take approximately 3%. These same data were also listed under a study on yellow fever vaccine responses in identical twins.

The chain links TRBV6-1 to TRBJ2-7, with 7 bases matching TRBD1. This receptor was obtained from a woman aged 18-30 years in good health. Source material: CD8+ T cells sorted from blood. CDR3 protein: CASSGAGGPYEQYF. CDR3 DNA: TGTGCCAGCAGTGGCGCAGGGGGTCCGTACGAGCAGTACTTC.